This T cell receptor beta chain was recovered during a study of T-cell memory formation after mild COVID-19. Study details: Among the donors, TCR clusters were largely specific to each donor. Points from the study as a whole: Mainly CM and EM harbored the contracting CD4+ clones; mainly EMRA harbored the CD8+ ones. CD4/CD8 balance characterized clones contracting day 15 to 85, and CD4+ skew characterized later expanders.

This CDR3 has 15 residues. Trimming stripped 3 bases from V and 3 bases from J, with 11 bases between. One entry per CDR3 protein results from TCRdb running MiXCR on the 5' RACE reads. This table has 350,000 to 450,000 distinct CDR3 sequences, 25% to 30% appearing once. A few counts support this clonotype. The antigen remains unidentified. The source material was PBMCs or a T cell subset sorted from them (not recorded which). The receptor was isolated from an adult woman who had mild COVID-19 (a few samples of this study predate the infection). Cell type and time point are not known. The gene calls are TRBV12-3 or TRBV12-4 and TRBJ2-2; TRBD2 is a possible D gene (5 bases). The CDR3 DNA sequence: TGTGCCAGCAGTTTGAGGGTTAGGTACACCGGGGAGCTGTTTTTT. It specifies CASSLRVRYTGELFF.